This TCR beta chain comes out of a study of T cells in Graves' hyperthyroidism and ophthalmopathy (dated by TCRdb to about 2019). Study-wide context: Peripheral blood was sampled at the time of initial diagnosis, prior to any treatment. The 100 discovery patients were divided at random into training and test sets in a 7:3 ratio. Whether ophthalmopathy could be predicted prospectively was tested in an independent validation cohort made up of 18 to 20 hyperthyroidism patients plus 17 patients who later progressed to ophthalmopathy. The study also compared thyroid tissue and blood T-cell repertoires from about six Graves' hyperthyroidism patients. A discovery cohort of about 96 patients, 43 with Graves' ophthalmopathy and 57 with stable Graves' hyperthyroidism, was used to find distinguishing TCR V-J signatures. After blood sampling, hyperthyroidism patients were treated with methimazole at a starting dose of 30 mg daily, and ophthalmopathy patients were treated with high-dose intravenous methylprednisolone. The paper describes TCR Vbeta CDR3 sequencing of some 130 peripheral blood samples, made up of some 42 ophthalmopathy patients, more than 70 hyperthyroidism patients and 17 progressor patients.

The CDR3 starts with the cysteine, ends with the phenylalanine, and has 13 residues. Only CDR3 DNA remains: 39 bases, in frame from the first base. V and J lose 10 bases and 2 bases, and a span of 11 bases separates them. This clonotype occurred many times. Its specific antigen is unknown. Per-nucleotide qualities are absent, and no much larger clonotype sits a single base away. Amplification of TCR beta CDR3 regions was carried out from RNA transcripts. The TCR CDR3 was subjected to a first round of RT-PCR using the HTBI primer set and the Qiagen OneStep RT-PCR kit. Libraries were constructed in a second round of multiplex PCR, after which size selection and purification were performed. Paired-end sequencing of the libraries was performed with 100 bp reads on an Illumina HiSeq2000. From the authors' description of their analysis: SOAPnuke was used to process the raw data, with reads discarded if the reads contained adapters or uncalled bases, had a mean Phred below 15, or lacked an exact constant-primer or identifier match. COPE v1.2.5 was used to merge the high-quality paired reads, and each unique nucleotide sequence was defined as a clonotype. MiTCR v1.1 was used to align the clonotypes against IMGT TRBV, TRBD and TRBJ reference segments. Only V-J combinations with frequency above 0.0001, covering 99% to 99.2% of repertoires, were analysed. The TCS score was defined as the ratio of F50 (clonal expansion) to E x V (chaos), calculated using BLOSUM62-based TCRdist between CDR3 peptides within each V-J. Welch's t-statistics and random forest reduced roughly 540 V-J features to under 15, which were used in a naive Bayes classifier (R e1071). The Morisita-Horn index was used to measure how similar the thyroid and blood repertoires were. TCRdb trimmed public reads at Q25 via fastp, called clones via MiXCR and kept in-frame beta chains. Records with the same CDR3 protein are collapsed into one entry carrying the most frequent genes and DNA. It is TCRdb's table, rather than the study itself, that gives the V and J calls and clone size. This sample gives around 610,000 distinct CDR3 sequences in total; approximately 14% of them show up just once. The biggest ten clones account for roughly 4.5% of the sample.

What the research found in general, with its limitations: Most expanded thyroid clonotypes (frequency above 0.001) were also found in blood, which suggests that blood repertoires may mirror thyroid immune responses. In validation, the model predicted progression to ophthalmopathy a median of about 6.5 months before onset, with 70% to 71% sensitivity and roughly 77% specificity. In cross-validation, a model built on a 13 V-J signature told ophthalmopathy apart from stable hyperthyroidism with less than 90% sensitivity and roughly 82% specificity, and in testing the same model reached 80%/75%. No statistical method was used to set the sample size in advance, and investigators knew the group allocation.

Ophthalmopathy patients had moderately to severely active disease, Clinical Activity Score of at least 3, NOSPECS grade of at least 4, and duration under 3 months. Patients with uncontrolled infections, other autoimmune diseases, pregnancy or lactation were excluded. Diagnoses were established on the basis of clinical symptoms, serum thyroxine and TRAb, thyroid ultrasound, and orbital computed tomography. Ficoll-Paque density gradient centrifugation was used to isolate PBMCs from about 9 ml of fresh peripheral blood. Trizol reagent was used to extract total RNA, and RNA quality was then checked on an Agilent 2100 Bioanalyzer.

The chain is made from TRBV12-3 or TRBV12-4 and TRBJ2-2; a tentative D match to TRBD2 spans 5 bases. The source material was blood. The clonotype was recovered from a middle-aged woman with Graves' ophthalmopathy. At the DNA level, the sequence is TGTGCCATCGAGCGGATTAACACCGGGGAGCTGTTTTTT. It is translated as CAIERINTGELFF.